This T cell receptor beta chain was observed in a study of spatial heterogeneity in lung cancer. Study information: The study consistently detected more beta-chain than alpha-chain sequences. The study observed each unique TCR and UMI combination more than ten times on average in raw reads.

Every TCR cDNA molecule carried a tag that served as a unique molecular identifier. A single record per CDR3 protein comes from TCRdb applying MiXCR to the 5' RACE reads. The data hold about 45,000 distinct CDR3 sequences, with 12% observed a single time. Time point denoted: sample taken at primary tumor resection. The study sequenced unsorted whole RNA from tumor, nontumor lung or frozen PBMC. The source material was PBMCs, sampled at surgery. This clonotype was sampled from a female donor with early-stage non-small cell lung cancer.

The CDR3 protein is CASSARQYGDGYTF. As DNA, the CDR3 is TGTGCCAGCAGCGCACGACAGTATGGAGATGGCTACACCTTC. V and J are TRBV9 and TRBJ1-2; a weak D match, TRBD1 (5 bases). The CDR3 is made up of 14 amino acids. Trimming took off 3 bases at V and 6 bases at J, with 15 bases between the two ends. Germline V gene sequence: CDR1 SGDLS, CDR2 YYNGEE.